Shown below are 12 T cell receptor beta chains from a single sample sequenced in a study of vaccination and CD4 T cells after COVID-19. Noted treatment: 10-day PBMC culture with coronavirus spike peptide pools or control peptides (ViraFEST assay). Antigens for these TCRs are unknown. Cultured CD4+ T cell DNA underwent sequencing with the Oncomine TCR Beta short-read assay. TCRdb recomputed calls from the PCR reads with MiXCR, one row per CDR3 protein. The table has some 14,000 distinct CDR3 sequences, about 48% seen once. Sequenced here: CD4+ T cells from blood, cultured in vitro, sampled before SARS-CoV-2 vaccination. Receptors originate from a human donor who had recovered from COVID-19.

This clonotype has a handful of counts. This chain joins TRBV7-2 and TRBJ1-5; D may be TRBD1 (5 bases). Per the germline V gene, CDR1 is SGHTA and CDR2 is FQGNSA. V lost 3 bases to trimming and J lost 2 bases, with 11 bases between them. The CDR3 spans 15 residues. CDR3 region: CASSFDRSGNQPQHF. The CDR3 coding sequence is TGTGCCAGCAGCTTTGACAGATCAGGCAATCAGCCCCAGCATTTT.

This sequence joins TRBV28 and TRBJ1-3; a weak D match, TRBD1 (5 bases). CDR1 MDHEN and CDR2 SYDVKM come from the germline V gene. Trimming left V 3 bases short and J 0 bases short, with 9 bases between. The CDR3 totals 15 residues. This CDR3 reads CASSFGGGSGNTIYF. Written as DNA, the CDR3 is TGTGCCAGCAGTTTCGGGGGGGGCTCTGGAAACACCATATATTTT. The full variable domain, its missing parts supplied by reference TRBV28 and TRBJ1-3, is DVKVTQSSRYLVKRTGEKVFLECVQDMDHENMFWYRQDPGLGLRLIYFSYDVKMKEKGDIPEGYSVSREKKERFSLILESASTNQTSMYLCASSFGGGSGNTIYFGEGSWLTVV.

This clonotype occurred a few times. The CDR3 loop is CSARGSGTDTQYF. CDR3 coding DNA: TGCAGTGCTAGAGGGTCAGGCACAGATACGCAGTATTTT. The chain uses TRBV20-1 and TRBJ2-3; D ambiguous. Germline CDR1 reads DFQATT; CDR2 reads SNEGSKA (reference sequence). CDR3 length equals 13 residues. V was shortened by 1 base and J by 1 base, with 6 bases between the two germline ends.

The rearrangement joins TRBV20-1 to TRBJ1-2; 9 bases are a match to TRBD1. V lost 6 bases and J lost 4; bases outside the gene matches: 15. CDR3 length equals 16 residues. Germline CDR1 reads DFQATT; CDR2 reads SNEGSKA (reference sequence). CDR3 coding DNA: TGCAGTGCCGACCCTTCCGGGACAGGGCCAATCTATGGCTACACCTTC. This encodes CSADPSGTGPIYGYTF.

This chain joins TRBV19 and TRBJ1-6; no clear D. V was pared by 1 base and J by 9 bases, with 10 bases between. The CDR3 is 14 amino acids. From germline, CDR1 is LNHDA and CDR2 SQIVND (reference sequence). The CDR3 region is CASSIGGVGSPLHF. CDR3 coding DNA: TGTGCCAGTAGTATAGGAGGTGTTGGTTCACCCCTCCACTTT.

This chain uses TRBV24-1 with TRBJ2-1, with 9 bases matching TRBD2. The CDR3 length is 14 residues. CDR1 is KGHDR, CDR2 SFDVKD, per germline. Unmatched junction bases numbered 8, after V lost 9 bases and J lost 6 bases. This CDR3 is CATQRAGGGNEQFF. The CDR3, as DNA: TGTGCCACCCAGAGAGCGGGAGGCGGCAATGAGCAGTTCTTC.

A word on this clonotype: At one end, the junction sequence differs from germline, possibly due to a read error. V and J are TRBV7-9 and TRBJ2-1; D perhaps matches TRBD1 (6 bases). This CDR3 is 15 amino acids long. Germline values: CDR1 SEHNR, CDR2 FQNEAQ (reference sequence). CDR3 sequence (DNA): TGTGACAGCAGCTCGAACAGGGAGAGACCACCGGAGCAGTTCTTC. Its translation: CDSSSNRERPPEQFF.

The chain joins TRBV5-1 to TRBJ2-6, with D perhaps TRBD1 or TRBD2 (5 bases each). Trimming removed 3 bases from V and 0 bases from J, with 13 bases in between. There are 17 residues in the CDR3. Germline V lookup: CDR1 SGHRS, CDR2 YFSETQ. The CDR3 DNA reads as TGCGCCAGCAGCTCACTCGGGACGAACTCTGGGGCCAACGTCCTGACTTTC. It is translated as CASSSLGTNSGANVLTF.

This chain links TRBV27 with TRBJ1-3; TRBD1 is a possible D gene (6 bases). The germline V gene has CDR1 MNHEY and CDR2 SMNVEV (reference sequence). The CDR3 contains 14 residues. Trimming stripped 6 bases from V and 4 bases from J, with 13 bases between. The CDR3 sequence: CASRLQGEGNTIYF. The CDR3 nucleotides read TGTGCCAGCAGATTACAGGGTGAAGGAAACACCATATATTTT.

This rearrangement joins TRBV2 to TRBJ1-4; D gene ambiguous. CDR3 length equals 15 residues. Trimming cost V 6 bases and J 0 bases, with 11 bases left between them. In germline, CDR1 is SNHLY, CDR2 FYNNEI. CDR3 nucleotides: TGTGCCAGCAGCTCCGGGATTCCAACTAATGAAAAACTGTTTTTT. Its protein is CASSSGIPTNEKLFF.

This chain connects TRBV6-5 to TRBJ2-7; 7 bases fit TRBD1. The CDR3 extends over 15 amino acids. Germline lookup yields CDR1 MNHEY and CDR2 SVGAGI. V lost 3 bases, J lost 3 bases, and 8 bases stayed unmatched. The CDR3 DNA sequence: TGTGCCAGCAGTTATCAAGATAGGGACAGCTACGAGCAGTACTTC. Translated, it gives CASSYQDRDSYEQYF.

V is TRBV28 and J is TRBJ1-5; tentatively, D is TRBD1 (5 bases). The CDR3 has 15 residues. Germline CDR1 reads MDHEN; CDR2 reads SYDVKM. Trimming shortened V by 7 bases and J by 0 bases, and 13 bases separated the two germline ends. CDR3 residues: CASTSGGVSNQPQHF. The CDR3 DNA reads as TGTGCCAGCACCTCGGGGGGGGTTAGCAATCAGCCCCAGCATTTT.